This T cell receptor beta chain was observed in a study of blood T cell repertoires in COVID-19. Unmatched junction bases numbered 7, after V lost 2 bases and J lost 5 bases. CDR3 length: 16 amino acids. Germline V gene sequence: CDR1 MGHRA, CDR2 YSYEKL. Assay: immunoSEQ multiplex PCR; the TCRdb copy retains only in-frame clones and omits some. This table has about 220,000 clones, about 91% appearing once. Sequenced: PBMCs or T cells enriched from blood (not recorded which). The chain employs TRBV4-1 and TRBJ2-2, with 8 nucleotides matching TRBD2. The sequence was obtained from a woman in her forties or fifties with acute COVID-19. CDR3 in amino acids: CASSQLAGRGTGELFF. CDR3 nucleotides: TGCGCCAGCAGCCAATTAGCGGGACGGGGTACCGGGGAGCTGTTTTTT.